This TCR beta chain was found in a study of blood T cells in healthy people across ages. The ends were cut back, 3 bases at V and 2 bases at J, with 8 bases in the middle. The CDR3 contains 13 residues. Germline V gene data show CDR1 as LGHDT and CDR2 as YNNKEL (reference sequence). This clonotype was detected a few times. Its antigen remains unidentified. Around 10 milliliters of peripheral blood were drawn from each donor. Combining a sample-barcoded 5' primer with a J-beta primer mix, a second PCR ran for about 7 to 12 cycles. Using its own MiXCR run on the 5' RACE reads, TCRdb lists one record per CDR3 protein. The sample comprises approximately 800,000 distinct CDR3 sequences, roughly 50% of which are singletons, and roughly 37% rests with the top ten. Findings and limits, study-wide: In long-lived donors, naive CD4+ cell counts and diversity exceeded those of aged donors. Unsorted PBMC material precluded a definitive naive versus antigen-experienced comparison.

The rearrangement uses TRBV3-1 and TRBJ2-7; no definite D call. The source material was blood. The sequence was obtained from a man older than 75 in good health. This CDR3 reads CASSHLGPYEQYF. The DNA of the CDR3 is TGTGCCAGCAGCCATCTTGGTCCCTACGAGCAGTACTTC.